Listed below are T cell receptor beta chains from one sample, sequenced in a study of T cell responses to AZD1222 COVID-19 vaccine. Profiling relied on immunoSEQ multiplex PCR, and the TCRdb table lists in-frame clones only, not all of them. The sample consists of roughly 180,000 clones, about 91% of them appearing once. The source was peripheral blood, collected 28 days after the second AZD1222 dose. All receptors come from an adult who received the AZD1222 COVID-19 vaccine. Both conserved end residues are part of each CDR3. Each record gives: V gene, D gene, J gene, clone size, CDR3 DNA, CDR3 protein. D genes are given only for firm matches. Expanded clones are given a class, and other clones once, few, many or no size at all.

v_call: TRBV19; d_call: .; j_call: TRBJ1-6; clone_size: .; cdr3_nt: TGTGCCAGTAACCGGGACGCCAGTAATTCACCCCTCCACTTT; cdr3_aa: CASNRDASNSPLHF
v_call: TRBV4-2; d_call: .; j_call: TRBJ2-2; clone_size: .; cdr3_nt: TGTGCCAGCAGCCAAGATCCGCGGTCGGTCGGGGAGCTGTTTTTT; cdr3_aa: CASSQDPRSVGELFF
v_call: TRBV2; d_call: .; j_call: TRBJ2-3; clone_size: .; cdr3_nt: TGTGCCAGCAGTGAAGCGCGAGGGACTGAGAGCACAGATACGCAGTATTTT; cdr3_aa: CASSEARGTESTDTQYF
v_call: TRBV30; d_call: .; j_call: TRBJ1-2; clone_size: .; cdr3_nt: TGTGCCTGGAGTAGGGACATGATGGGCTACACCTTC; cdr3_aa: CAWSRDMMGYTF
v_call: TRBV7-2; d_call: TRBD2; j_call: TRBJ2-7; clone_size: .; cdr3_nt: TGTGCCAGCAGTACTAGCGGGGGGACCTACGAGCAGTACTTC; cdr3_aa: CASSTSGGTYEQYF
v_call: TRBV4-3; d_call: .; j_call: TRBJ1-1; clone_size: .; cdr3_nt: TGCGCCAGCAGCCAAGATAGGGCAGTGTCTACTGAAGCTTTCTTT; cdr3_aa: CASSQDRAVSTEAFF
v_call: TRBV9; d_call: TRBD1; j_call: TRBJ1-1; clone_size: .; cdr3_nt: TGTGCCAGCAGCGTCTCCGGGACAGGGAGTACTGAAGCTTTCTTT; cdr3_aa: CASSVSGTGSTEAFF
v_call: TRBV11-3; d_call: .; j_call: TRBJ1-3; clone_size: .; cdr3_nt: TGTGCCAGCAGCTTGGGCGGGACCGCTGGAAACACCATATATTTT; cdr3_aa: CASSLGGTAGNTIYF
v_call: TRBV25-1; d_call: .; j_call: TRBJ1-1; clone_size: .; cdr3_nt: TGTGCCAGCAGTGAATTACAGAACACTGAAGCTTTCTTT; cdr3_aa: CASSELQNTEAFF
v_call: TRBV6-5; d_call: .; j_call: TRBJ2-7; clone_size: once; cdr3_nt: TGTGCCAGCGGGGGATCCTACGAGCAGTACTTC; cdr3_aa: CASGGSYEQYF